This TCR beta chain came from a study of shared clonotypes between healthy human individuals (dated by TCRdb to the early 2020s). Background for the entire study: Three men and two women, aged 18 to 49 years, made up the cohort. Per donor, three plates each were used for CD4 naive and CD4 memory, two for CD8 naive, and one for CD8 memory. The study deeply sequenced blood TCR repertoires of about 5 healthy adults to estimate repertoire size and the extent of clonotype sharing between individuals. Libraries were prepared and TCR repertoires were sequenced by different laboratories using diverse techniques, in order to increase sequencing depth and limit assay-specific biases. Per donor, leukapheresis produced somewhere between about 0.8 and 9 billion PBMCs.

Relative to germline, V is 1 base shorter and J is 4 bases shorter, with 7 bases between their ends. Its CDR3 holds 12 amino acids, cysteine through phenylalanine. Only CDR3 DNA remains: 36 bases, in frame from the first base. As encoded in the germline V gene (reference sequence), CDR1 is GTSNPN while CDR2 is SVGIG. Using the deep immunoSEQ assay, multiplex PCR amplified TCR CDR3 regions from genomic DNA. Genomic DNA extracted from each cell subset was distributed evenly over all wells of several immunoSEQ 96-well plates, and each plate served as one replicate. For sorted subsets, roughly 200 ng of genomic DNA, equivalent to roughly 30,000 T cell genomes, went into each replicate PCR. The purified libraries were quantified using a Qubit 3.0 fluorometer, sized with a Bioanalyzer 2100, and then quantified again using the KAPA Library Quantification kit. Every immunoSEQ 96-well plate was sequenced on a separate single-read 150-cycle Illumina NextSeq 550 flow cell. Per the authors' processing: The immunoSEQ output contained only junctional sequences without quality scores, so filtering could not match that applied to full-length reads. Sequences were annotated with PyIR, a Python wrapper for IgBLAST v1.9, and V/J genes and CDR3 were assigned using IMGT germline references. Reads with weak V/J assignments (E-value above 1e-6), missing CDR3, stop codons, out-of-frame junctions, or ambiguous translated residues were removed. V3J clonotypes were defined as sequences sharing the same inferred V gene, J gene, and CDR3 amino acid sequence. The percentage overlap between two repertoires was calculated by dividing the number of shared unique clonotypes by the size of the smaller repertoire. RTK rarefaction, the Chao1 estimator, and Recon v2.1 estimates of unobserved clonotypes were used to assess repertoire richness. For all TCRbeta clonotypes obtained by the gDNA method from a few donors, generation probabilities were computed with OLGA. What TCRdb holds here is the immuneACCESS table cut down to in-frame rearrangements. Part of the clones is not present; checked against another copy, under half of the missing clones reflect an unresolved V gene, and the others are unexplained. The DNA gave D and trimming, while V, J and clone size come from that table. For this sample the table gives about 1.5 million clones, of which 98% were detected only once. The ten largest account for roughly 0.4% of the sample.

The donors were healthy, HIV-negative adults who had no recently reported acute infections or vaccinations. All donors were Caucasian adults living in Nashville, Tennessee, USA. Magnetic negative selection was used to enrich CD4+ T cells, after which naive cells were positively selected on CD45RA and the negative fraction became the memory subset. Blood was collected by leukapheresis, and PBMCs were isolated by Ficoll-Histopaque density gradient centrifugation and then cryopreserved in liquid nitrogen vapor phase. Purity and quantity of every magnetically sorted T cell population were checked by analytical flow cytometry. From each sorted fraction, genomic DNA was isolated and quantified by UV absorbance on a Nanodrop 2000c. Points on this clone: Its antigen target is currently unknown. Base qualities are not recorded, but no much larger clone differs from it by a single base. The sample carries other DNA sequences with the same CDR3.

The full study reports these points: Naive subsets generally had larger estimated clonotype richness than memory subsets. When a handful of donors were compared, the shared fraction of clonotypes was around 4.6% for naive CD4, more than 3% for naive CD8, about 2.5% for memory CD4, and 0.4% for memory CD8. The genetic and exposure-history diversity represented was limited by the small number of donors. Pairwise subsampling indicated that sequencing depth was expected to affect the degree of clonotype sharing among donors. Sampling was restricted to blood, and TCR repertoires in tissue are likely to differ from TCR repertoires in blood. Higher generation probabilities were observed for clonotypes shared by all four sorted-subset donors than for non-shared clonotypes. Even with the large sequencing depth, rarefaction of the sorted-subset datasets indicated that sequencing was incomplete.

This receptor was identified in a man aged 25 to 45 in good health. The sample consisted of naive CD4+ T cells sorted from blood. This specimen's cell subset or site label, per the study, means: CD45RA+ positively selected. The rearrangement combines TRBV30 with TRBJ1-1; TRBD1 is perhaps the D gene, given 5 matching bases. Here is the DNA: TGTGCCTGGAGTGGTGGGGGCACTGAAGCTTTCTTT. The encoded protein is CAWSGGGTEAFF.